This T cell receptor (beta chain) was captured in a study of control samples from healthy donors and cancer patients. The table came from immunoSEQ multiplex PCR; TCRdb's copy has only in-frame clones and leaves some out. The table includes more than 30,000 clones, about 83% detected once. This clone has a handful of counts. Other nucleotide sequences from this sample produce the same CDR3. Sequences were obtained from PBMCs. The source is a woman between 55 and 75 years old with lung cancer.

This CDR3 is CASSLAPRGWNEAFF. DNA of the CDR3: TGTGCCAGCAGCCTCGCCCCCCGGGGCTGGAATGAAGCTTTCTTT. This chain links TRBV7-8 with TRBJ1-1, with D possibly being TRBD1 (5 bases). Between the trimmed V and J ends, which lost 5 bases and 7 bases, there was a span of 20 bases. Germline loops: CDR1 SGHVS, CDR2 FQNEAQ. The CDR3 loop spans 15 amino acids.